Presented here are 26 T cell receptor beta chains from one specimen sequenced in a study of memory CD4+ T cells and cytomegalovirus serostatus. TCRdb keeps only in-frame clones here, not all; method: immunoSEQ multiplex PCR. The table records just under 65,000 clones, approximately 71% of them present only once. The sort gate was single viable CD3+CD4+CD8-CD45RO+ cells for memory CD4+ T cells. Material for sequencing was memory CD4+ T cells from blood. The receptors derive from an adult in good health and CMV-seronegative.

This clone was seen only a few times. This chain connects TRBV28 to TRBJ2-7; a possible D gene is TRBD2 (6 bases). Germline lookup yields CDR1 MDHEN and CDR2 SYDVKM. The V end lost 6 bases, the J end lost 3 bases, and 15 bases lay between the germline ends. CDR3 length equals 14 residues. The CDR3 protein is CASSPAGSDYEQYF. CDR3 DNA sequence: TGTGCCAGCAGCCCGGCGGGGTCGGACTACGAGCAGTACTTC.

V and J are TRBV15 and TRBJ1-4; 10 nucleotides agree with TRBD1. V lost 1 base, J lost 5 bases, and 4 bases stayed unmatched. The germline V gene encodes CDR1 LNHNV and CDR2 YYDKDF (reference sequence). The CDR3 consists of 16 residues. The DNA for the CDR3 is TGTGCCACCAGCAGAGGGTCGGGACAGGGGAATGAAAAACTGTTTTTT. Protein: CATSRGSGQGNEKLFF.

The V gene is TRBV11-3, the J gene TRBJ2-3, with no clear D. The germline gives CDR1 SGHNT, CDR2 YENEEA. Trimming left V 1 base short and J 0 bases short, with 8 bases between. The CDR3 loop spans 15 amino acids. The CDR3 bases are TGTGCCAGCAGCTTAGGGGGTCTCAGCACAGATACGCAGTATTTT. Residues: CASSLGGLSTDTQYF.

DNA of the CDR3: TGTGCCACCAACAAGGGGGGGGGCGATCAGCCCCAGCATTTT. This translates into CATNKGGGDQPQHF. V is TRBV10-3 and J is TRBJ1-5; perhaps TRBD1 as D (6 bases). In germline, CDR1 is ENHRY, CDR2 SYGVKD. The CDR3 runs 14 residues. The V end lost 10 bases, the J end lost 5 bases, and 18 bases lay between the germline ends.

The chain has TRBV10-3 and TRBJ1-4; D ambiguous. Germline V gives CDR1 ENHRY, CDR2 SYGVKD. The V end was cut by 2 bases, the J end by 5 bases, with 9 bases between. The CDR3 is 14 amino acids. The CDR3 DNA follows: TGTGCCATCAGTGAGAATTTTGGGAATGAAAAACTGTTTTTT. It yields the protein CAISENFGNEKLFF.

This chain uses TRBV5-1 with TRBJ2-7; D is unclear. Germline-derived CDR1 and CDR2 are SGHRS and YFSETQ. There are 13 residues in the CDR3. V lost 0 bases and J 7 bases, leaving 11 bases between the germline ends. The CDR3 here is CASSLEAVSEQYF. CDR3 sequence (DNA): TGCGCCAGCAGCTTGGAGGCCGTTAGTGAGCAGTACTTC. Full variable domain (remainder filled in from reference TRBV5-1 and TRBJ2-7): KAGVTQTPRYLIKTRGQQVTLSCSPISGHRSVSWYQQTPGQGLQFLFEYFSETQRNKGNFPGRFSGRQFSNSRSEMNVSTLELGDSALYLCASSLEAVSEQYFGPGTRLTVT.

V usage is TRBV30 and J usage is TRBJ2-5; 7 bases line up with TRBD1. The CDR3 length is 15 residues. Germline trimming cut 3 bases from V and 1 base from J; bases unmatched to any gene: 8. Germline loops: CDR1 GTSNPN, CDR2 SVGIG (reference sequence). The CDR3 region has the DNA TGTGCCTGGAGAGGGCCTGGGACAGCCCAAGAGACCCAGTACTTC. Translated: CAWRGPGTAQETQYF.

The gene calls are TRBV18 and TRBJ2-6, with D perhaps matching TRBD1 (6 bases). CDR3 length: 17 residues. V was clipped by 2 bases and J by 3 bases, with 14 bases between them. Germline V CDR1 and CDR2: KGHSH, LQKENI. The CDR3 spells CASSPGGSGYGANVLTF. In DNA form, the CDR3 reads TGTGCCAGCTCACCAGGGGGCTCTGGGTATGGGGCCAACGTCCTGACTTTC. Looking up the rest from reference TRBV18 and TRBJ2-6 gives the full variable domain: NAGVMQNPRHLVRRRGQEARLRCSPMKGHSHVYWYRQLPEEGLKFMVYLQKENIIDESGMPKERFSAEFPKEGPSILRIQQVVRGDSAAYFCASSPGGSGYGANVLTFGAGSRLTVL.

The chain couples TRBV6-1 to TRBJ2-7; 9 bases line up with TRBD2. Per germline, CDR1 MNHNS and CDR2 SASEGT. The CDR3 sequence is 19 residues long. The V segment lost 4 bases and the J segment 1 base; nucleotides outside the gene matches: 17. Here the CDR3 reads CASSGARAGAGGISYEQYF. The CDR3 nucleotides read TGTGCCAGCAGTGGGGCCCGAGCGGGAGCGGGAGGAATTTCCTACGAGCAGTACTTC.

Worth noting for this clone: Sequence at one end of the junction differs from germline and may be a read error. The chain uses TRBV10-3 and TRBJ1-5; D might be TRBD1 (6 bases). CDR1 is ENHRY, CDR2 SYGVKD, per germline. The CDR3 has 12 residues. CDR3 loop: CAISESTGPQNF. Written as DNA, the CDR3 is TGTGCCATCAGTGAGTCGACAGGCCCTCAAAATTTT.

This rearrangement joins TRBV11-3 to TRBJ2-3, with TRBD1 as a possible D gene (6 bases). The CDR3 sequence is 15 residues long. Germline assignment: CDR1 SGHNT and CDR2 YENEEA. V lost 1 base to trimming and J lost 2 bases, with 10 bases between them. CDR3 region: CASSLGTDFTDTQYF. The CDR3 region has the DNA TGTGCCAGCAGCTTAGGGACAGACTTCACAGATACGCAGTATTTT.

V and J are TRBV7-9 and TRBJ1-5; D might be TRBD1 (6 bases). The V gene's germline CDR1 is SEHNR and CDR2 FQNEAQ (reference sequence). Between the trimmed V and J ends, which lost 3 bases and 7 bases, there was a span of 13 bases. The CDR3 is made up of 14 amino acids. The CDR3 DNA follows: TGTGCCAGCAGCTTTCAGGGGCAGGGGCAGCCCCAGCATTTT. It is translated as CASSFQGQGQPQHF.

The table lists this clone with a count of one. This chain connects TRBV7-9 to TRBJ1-2; D may be TRBD1 (5 bases). Germline assignment: CDR1 SEHNR and CDR2 FQNEAQ (reference sequence). The CDR3 sequence is 15 residues long. The V and J ends lost 0 bases and 4 bases respectively, with 12 bases between them. The CDR3 sequence: CASSLAGREGYGYTF. The CDR3 nucleotides are TGTGCCAGCAGCTTAGCCGGCAGGGAGGGCTATGGCTACACCTTC. Based on the CDR3 plus reference TRBV7-9 and TRBJ1-2, the full variable domain is DTGVSQNPRHKITKRGQNVTFRCDPISEHNRLYWYRQTLGQGPEFLTYFQNEAQLEKSRLLSDRFSAERPKGSFSTLEIQRTEQGDSAMYLCASSLAGREGYGYTFGSGTRLTVV.

This clone was detected a few times. This sequence joins TRBV15 and TRBJ2-1; TRBD1 matches at 9 bases. V lost 6 bases, J lost 4 bases, and 7 bases stayed unmatched. The CDR3 totals 15 residues. From germline, CDR1 is LNHNV and CDR2 YYDKDF (reference sequence). DNA for the CDR3: TGTGCCACCAGATCCGGGACAGGGATATACAATGAGCAGTTCTTC. The encoded protein is CATRSGTGIYNEQFF.

The V and J genes are TRBV5-1 and TRBJ1-2; TRBD1 aligns across 7 bases. The germline V gene encodes CDR1 SGHRS and CDR2 YFSETQ. Trimming at V came to 0 bases and at J to 8 bases, leaving 4 bases not matched to a gene. The CDR3 consists of 13 residues. CDR3 amino acids: CASSLGQGGGYTF. The CDR3 nucleotides are TGCGCCAGCAGCTTGGGACAGGGAGGAGGCTACACCTTC.

The genes are TRBV5-1 and TRBJ2-1; D assignment may be TRBD1 or TRBD2 (5 bases each). Germline V gene sequence: CDR1 SGHRS, CDR2 YFSETQ. V lost 1 base and J lost 10, with 30 bases in between. CDR3 length: 19 amino acids. The CDR3 nucleotides are TGCGCCAGCAGCTTGTGGGGCCCTGACTATATTCGGGCCGAACGGGAGCAGTTCTTC. Its translation: CASSLWGPDYIRAEREQFF.

The V gene is TRBV6-6, the J gene TRBJ1-1; possible D gene TRBD1, 6 bases. The germline V gene has CDR1 MNHNY and CDR2 SVGAGI (reference sequence). With 2 bases removed from V and 6 bases from J, the gap between germline ends came to 16 bases. The CDR3 covers 15 residues. The CDR3 sequence: CASSYIRGRGAEAFF. The CDR3 DNA follows: TGTGCCAGCAGTTACATCAGGGGCCGGGGGGCTGAAGCTTTCTTT.

The V call is TRBV21-1, the J call TRBJ2-1; the listed D gene, TRBD2, was not tested against the DNA. TRBV21-1 is marked as a pseudogene. The CDR3 loop spans 18 amino acids. The CDR3 nucleotides read TGTGCCAGCAGCCCACCGGGACTAGCGGACCTTATGTGGAATGAGCAGTTCTTC. It yields the protein CASSPPGLADLMWNEQFF.

This clone was observed a single time. The chain combines TRBV27 with TRBJ1-1; tentative D call: TRBD1 (5 bases). Germline CDR1 MNHEY, CDR2 SMNVEV (reference sequence). V was pared by 5 bases and J by 1 base, with 14 bases between. This CDR3 region has 15 residues. The CDR3 sequence: CASSPLGLRNTEAFF. The DNA for the CDR3 is TGTGCCAGCAGTCCCCTGGGGCTCAGGAACACTGAAGCTTTCTTT.

J is TRBJ2-7 and V is TRBV7-2, with 7 bases lining up with TRBD2. This CDR3 has 16 amino acids. From germline, CDR1 is SGHTA and CDR2 FQGNSA. With 2 bases clipped from V and 3 bases from J, the junction kept 10 bases outside the gene matches. CDR3 in amino acids: CASSLPLRGRDYEQYF. The CDR3 DNA reads as TGTGCCAGCAGCTTACCTTTACGAGGGAGGGACTACGAGCAGTACTTC.

The rearrangement links TRBV2 to TRBJ1-1, with 9 bases that match TRBD1. In germline, CDR1 is SNHLY, CDR2 FYNNEI. With V trimmed by 7 bases and J by 8 bases, 14 bases remained unmatched. The CDR3 has 15 residues. Here the CDR3 reads CASTYAPSGTGEAFF. The CDR3 bases are TGTGCCAGCACCTATGCGCCGTCCGGGACAGGGGAAGCTTTCTTT.

This clone has only a few counts. DNA for the CDR3: TGCGCCAGCAGCCTATCGGTAACGCGAACCTACGAGCAGTACTTC. Amino acid sequence: CASSLSVTRTYEQYF. The rearrangement joins TRBV10-2 to TRBJ2-7; D gene unclear. Germline CDR1 WSHSY, CDR2 SAAADI. V was pared by 6 bases and J by 2 bases, with 17 bases between. The CDR3 is made up of 15 amino acids.

This clone was counted a few times. The chain has TRBV5-1 and TRBJ1-1; maybe TRBD1 (6 bases). V was shortened by 4 bases and J by 7 bases, with 17 bases between the two germline ends. The CDR3 is 14 amino acids. Germline V gene lookup returns CDR1 SGHRS and CDR2 YFSETQ. In DNA form, the CDR3 reads TGCGCCAGCAGCCCGTCCCCCTCGACAGGTGAAGCTTTCTTT. Translation gives CASSPSPSTGEAFF.

V is TRBV29-1 and J is TRBJ2-1, with a tentative D call TRBD2 (5 bases). The CDR3 extends over 16 amino acids. V gave up 4 bases and J gave up 0 bases, with 16 bases separating them. The germline V gene has CDR1 SQVTM and CDR2 ANQGSEA. CDR3 amino acids: CSVAGRGSPSYNEQFF. The CDR3 bases are TGCAGCGTTGCGGGGAGAGGGTCCCCCTCCTACAATGAGCAGTTCTTC.

Only a few counts were recorded for this clone. The chain joins TRBV4-1 to TRBJ2-7; 11 nucleotides match TRBD1. The CDR3 is made up of 17 amino acids. V was clipped by 4 bases and J by 2 bases; unmatched bases: 10. In germline, CDR1 is MGHRA, CDR2 YSYEKL. CDR3 loop: CASSRPAWGQGAYEQYF. For the CDR3, the DNA is TGCGCCAGCAGCCGCCCCGCATGGGGACAGGGGGCCTACGAGCAGTACTTC.

The chain recombines TRBV5-1 with TRBJ1-4; D possibly corresponds to TRBD1 (5 bases). The CDR3 totals 16 residues. Between the trimmed V and J ends, which lost 4 bases and 3 bases, there was a span of 16 bases. Germline values: CDR1 SGHRS, CDR2 YFSETQ. The CDR3 is CASSNGQTESNEKLFF. CDR3 DNA sequence: TGCGCCAGCAGCAATGGCCAGACAGAGTCTAATGAAAAACTGTTTTTT.